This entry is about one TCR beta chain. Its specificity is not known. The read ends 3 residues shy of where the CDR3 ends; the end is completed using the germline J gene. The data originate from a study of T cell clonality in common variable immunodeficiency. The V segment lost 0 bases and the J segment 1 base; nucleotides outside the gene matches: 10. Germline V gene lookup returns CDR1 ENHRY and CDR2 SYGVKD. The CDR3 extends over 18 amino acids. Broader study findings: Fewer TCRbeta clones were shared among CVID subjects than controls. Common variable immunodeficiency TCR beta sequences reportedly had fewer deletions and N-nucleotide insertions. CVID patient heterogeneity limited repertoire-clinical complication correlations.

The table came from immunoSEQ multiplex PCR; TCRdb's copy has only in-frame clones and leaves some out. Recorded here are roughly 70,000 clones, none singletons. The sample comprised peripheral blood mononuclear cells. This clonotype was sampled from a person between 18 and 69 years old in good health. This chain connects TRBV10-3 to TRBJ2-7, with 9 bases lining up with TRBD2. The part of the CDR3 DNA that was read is TGTGCCATCAGTGAGTCGATGGTAGCGGGAGTAAGGTCCTACGAG. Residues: CAISESMVAGVRSYE. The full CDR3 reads CAISESMVAGVRSYEQYF.